These 26 T cell receptor beta chains were all obtained from the same sample, sequenced in a study of response to subunit inactivated influenza vaccine (dated by TCRdb to the late 2010s). Libraries were prepared through RT-PCR. The sequencing machine was an Illumina HiSeq 2500. In TCRdb, the public reads were trimmed at Q25 with fastp and aligned with MiXCR, with productive beta chains retained. Rows with one shared CDR3 protein collapse into an entry with the most common genes and DNA. Across this sample there are 250,000 to 350,000 distinct CDR3 sequences, with about 20% seen only once. Together, the top ten hold 10% of the sample. This sample comprised PBMCs from blood, obtained 21 months after vaccination. All receptors come from a man aged 45-69 years who received an inactivated influenza vaccine. Donor details come from another sample of the same person, matched by shared clones.

This clonotype was counted a single time. This rearrangement joins TRBV12-3 or TRBV12-4 to TRBJ2-4; D gene unclear. CDR3 length equals 13 residues. The V and J ends lost 6 bases and 1 base respectively, with 7 bases between them. The chain's CDR3 is CASSYSAKNIQYF. In DNA, the CDR3 is TGTGCCAGCAGCTACAGCGCCAAAAACATTCAGTACTTC.

This clonotype was seen more than once but under ten times. The genes are TRBV4-1 and TRBJ2-7; D not certain. Germline V gene lookup returns CDR1 MGHRA and CDR2 YSYEKL. V lost 2 bases, J lost 0 bases, and 8 bases lay in between. The CDR3 is made up of 14 amino acids. The CDR3 sequence: CASSQSPSSYEQYF. The CDR3 DNA follows: TGCGCCAGCAGCCAATCTCCGAGCTCCTACGAGCAGTACTTC.

The chain uses TRBV25-1 and TRBJ2-2; 8 nucleotides line up with TRBD1. The CDR3 sequence is 15 residues long. Germline CDR1 reads MGHDK; CDR2 reads SYGVNS. V lost 10 bases to trimming and J lost 0 bases; unmatched junction nucleotides: 7. The CDR3, as DNA: TGTGCCACTTCCAGGACAGGGTCGAACACCGGGGAGCTGTTTTTT. It specifies CATSRTGSNTGELFF.

The chain combines TRBV29-1 with TRBJ1-1, with D possibly being TRBD1 (5 bases). Trimming stripped 4 bases from V and 7 bases from J, with 7 bases between. CDR1 SQVTM and CDR2 ANQGSEA come from the germline V gene. The CDR3 loop spans 10 amino acids. The CDR3 region is CSVGQIEAFF. CDR3 coding DNA: TGCAGCGTTGGACAGATTGAAGCTTTCTTT.

This clonotype was observed a few times. This chain joins TRBV28 and TRBJ2-1; D perhaps matches TRBD2 (6 bases). Trimming took off 3 bases at V and 7 bases at J, with 19 bases between the two ends. The CDR3 length is 16 residues. Germline V lookup: CDR1 MDHEN, CDR2 SYDVKM. This chain's CDR3 is CASSLPPAGPSNEQFF. As DNA, the CDR3 is TGTGCCAGCAGTTTGCCCCCCGCGGGGCCGTCAAATGAGCAGTTCTTC.

This clonotype was found a few times. The CDR3 DNA is TGTGCCAGCAGCCCCTACCCGACAGGGGAGGGTAAAACAGATACGCAGTATTTT. As protein: CASSPYPTGEGKTDTQYF. The chain couples TRBV3-1 to TRBJ2-3, with a tentative D call TRBD1 (8 bases). Trimming removed 4 bases at V and 3 bases at J, with 23 bases between. Germline values: CDR1 LGHDT, CDR2 YNNKEL (reference sequence). CDR3 size: 18 residues.

The V call is TRBV4-3, the J call TRBJ1-6; D gene unclear. Deletions cut 0 bases from V and 9 bases from J, with 6 bases between. From germline, CDR1 is LGHNA and CDR2 YSLEER. CDR3 length: 13 amino acids. The CDR3 sequence: CASSQDNRSPLHF. As DNA, the CDR3 is TGCGCCAGCAGCCAAGATAATCGTTCACCCCTCCACTTT.

This clonotype was counted a few times. The J gene is TRBJ1-4, the V gene TRBV30; D not resolved. Per germline, CDR1 GTSNPN and CDR2 SVGIG (reference sequence). There are 13 residues in the CDR3. The germline V and J ends were trimmed by 6 bases and 2 bases, with 10 bases remaining between them. CDR3: CACQETTNEKLFF. As DNA, the CDR3 is TGTGCCTGCCAGGAGACGACTAATGAAAAACTGTTTTTT.

This clonotype was seen at least ten times. The V and J genes are TRBV6-2 or TRBV6-3 and TRBJ1-1; 7 bases are shared with TRBD1. Germline assignment: CDR1 MNHEY and CDR2 SVGEGT. Germline trimming cut 8 bases from V and 0 bases from J; bases unmatched to any gene: 3. The length of the CDR3 is 13 residues. The CDR3 DNA reads TGTGCCAGCCGACAGGGAATGAACACTGAAGCTTTCTTT. It specifies CASRQGMNTEAFF.

This clonotype was counted a few times. The chain employs TRBV18 and TRBJ2-2; D is undetermined. The CDR3 is made up of 13 amino acids. In germline, CDR1 is KGHSH, CDR2 LQKENI. The germline V and J ends were trimmed by 2 bases and 6 bases, with 7 bases remaining between them. CDR3 protein: CASSPSSAGELFF. The DNA for the CDR3 is TGTGCCAGCTCACCATCGTCGGCCGGGGAGCTGTTTTTT.

Points on this clonotype: This may arise from a read error, as a much more abundant clone is one base away. The chain carries TRBV5-1 and TRBJ1-4; D not resolved. The CDR3 covers 14 residues. V was shortened by 0 bases and J by 9 bases, with 12 bases between the two germline ends. CDR1 and CDR2 (germline): SGHRS, YFSETQ. CDR3 amino acids: CASSLVGPNKKLFF. As DNA, the CDR3 is TGCGCCAGCAGCTTGGTTGGTCCGAATAAAAAACTGTTTTTT.

The sample holds a few counts of this clonotype. V and J are TRBV20-1 and TRBJ2-3, with TRBD2 identical over 10 bases. The CDR3 loop spans 19 amino acids. Per germline, CDR1 DFQATT and CDR2 SNEGSKA (reference sequence). After removal of 0 bases from V and 0 bases from J, the junction contained 12 bases not matched to a gene. CDR3: CSARDVLLAGNPSTDTQYF. The CDR3 DNA reads as TGCAGTGCTAGAGATGTCTTACTAGCGGGAAACCCTAGCACAGATACGCAGTATTTT.

The chain links TRBV6-1 to TRBJ2-2, with 10 positions matching TRBD1. The CDR3 consists of 13 residues. Per the germline V gene, CDR1 is MNHNS and CDR2 is SASEGT. V lost 6 bases, J lost 6 bases, and 1 base stayed unmatched. The CDR3 nucleotides read TGTGCCAGCAGGGGACAGGGGCCCGGGGAGCTGTTTTTT. Translated, it gives CASRGQGPGELFF.

This clonotype was detected a few times. V is TRBV3-1 and J is TRBJ1-4; D possibly corresponds to TRBD1 (6 bases). CDR3 length equals 14 residues. Looked up from germline, CDR1 is LGHDT and CDR2 is YNNKEL (reference sequence). V was shortened by 5 bases and J by 7 bases, with 14 bases between the two germline ends. CDR3 nucleotide sequence: TGTGCCAGCAGCGGGGGGCCTGGGGCTGAAAAACTGTTTTTT. Translated: CASSGGPGAEKLFF.

A few counts support this clonotype. V gene TRBV5-1 combines with J gene TRBJ2-1; D is perhaps TRBD1 (6 bases). The germline gives CDR1 SGHRS, CDR2 YFSETQ. The CDR3 totals 14 residues. Trimming took off 3 bases at V and 0 bases at J, with 7 bases between the two ends. Here the CDR3 DNA reads TGCGCCAGCAGCTGGACAGTCTCCTACAATGAGCAGTTCTTC. Protein sequence: CASSWTVSYNEQFF.

The chain combines TRBV30 with TRBJ1-1, with a weak D call TRBD1 (5 bases). The V gene lost 2 bases and the J gene lost 0 bases, with 13 bases spanning the gap. The CDR3 length is 15 residues. Germline CDR1 reads GTSNPN; CDR2 reads SVGIG (reference sequence). This CDR3 reads CAWSHQGWVNTEAFF. Written as DNA, the CDR3 is TGTGCCTGGAGTCACCAGGGCTGGGTGAACACTGAAGCTTTCTTT. The full variable domain, completed using reference TRBV30 and TRBJ1-1, is SQTIHQWPATLVQPVGSPLSLECTVEGTSNPNLYWYRQAAGRGLQLLFYSVGIGQISSEVPQNLSASRPQDRQFILSSKKLLLSDSGFYLCAWSHQGWVNTEAFFGQGTRLTVV.

This clonotype occurred a few times. V usage is TRBV5-1 and J usage is TRBJ1-2; the D gene is possibly TRBD1 (5 bases). CDR1 and CDR2 (germline): SGHRS, YFSETQ. Trimming left V 1 base short and J 6 bases short, with 13 bases between. The length of the CDR3 is 14 residues. This chain's CDR3 is CASSLFAGRDGYTF. In DNA form, the CDR3 reads TGCGCCAGCAGCTTGTTTGCAGGGAGGGATGGCTACACCTTC.

This clonotype was observed many times. The chain uses TRBV20-1 and TRBJ1-1; 8 positions match TRBD1. The V segment lost 2 bases and the J segment 1 base; nucleotides outside the gene matches: 9. Germline CDR1 and CDR2: DFQATT and SNEGSKA (reference sequence). CDR3 length equals 16 residues. The CDR3 nucleotides read TGCAGTGCTAGACGGGGACAGGCGATATGGAACACTGAAGCTTTCTTT. Amino acids: CSARRGQAIWNTEAFF.

This clonotype showed up just a few times. Here the CDR3 reads CASSLTGTGDSPLHF. The CDR3 coding sequence is TGTGCCAGCAGCCTTACCGGGACAGGGGATTCACCCCTCCACTTT. The chain joins TRBV3-1 to TRBJ1-6, with 10 nucleotides matching TRBD1. The CDR3 extends over 15 amino acids. After removal of 4 bases from V and 8 bases from J, the junction contained 5 bases not matched to a gene. The germline gives CDR1 LGHDT, CDR2 YNNKEL (reference sequence).

J is TRBJ1-1 and V is TRBV5-4; TRBD1 matches at 8 bases. CDR3 length: 15 residues. V shed 2 bases, J shed 1 base, and the junction held 4 bases outside the gene matches. Germline lookup yields CDR1 SGHNT and CDR2 YYREEE (reference sequence). CDR3 bases: TGTGCCAGCAGCTTCCGGACAGGGACGAACACTGAAGCTTTCTTT. Translating gives CASSFRTGTNTEAFF. Variable domain in full (rest from reference TRBV5-4 and TRBJ1-1): ETGVTQSPTHLIKTRGQQVTLRCSSQSGHNTVSWYQQALGQGPQFIFQYYREEENGRGNFPPRFSGLQFPNYSSELNVNALELDDSALYLCASSFRTGTNTEAFFGQGTRLTVV.

The chain has TRBV10-1 and TRBJ2-5; D remains unclear. With 0 bases removed from V and 0 bases from J, the gap between germline ends came to 5 bases. Germline loops: CDR1 WNHNN, CDR2 SYGVQD (reference sequence). The CDR3 has 14 residues. The DNA for the CDR3 is TGCGCCAGCAGTGAGTCCGGGTACCAAGAGACCCAGTACTTC. Translation gives CASSESGYQETQYF.

The chain combines TRBV3-1 with TRBJ2-1; 13 positions agree with TRBD2. The CDR3 runs to 21 residues. The junction had 13 bases not matched to a gene; V was cut back by 0 bases and J by 2 bases. Germline CDR1 is LGHDT and CDR2 is YNNKEL (reference sequence). CDR3 loop: CASSQDARWGTSGAPYNEQFF. In DNA form, the CDR3 reads TGTGCCAGCAGCCAAGATGCTAGGTGGGGGACTAGCGGGGCCCCCTACAATGAGCAGTTCTTC.

This clonotype was observed a handful of times. The chain recombines TRBV4-3 with TRBJ2-2, with 11 bases matching TRBD2. The CDR3 is made up of 18 amino acids. Germline V lookup: CDR1 LGHNA, CDR2 YSLEER. After removal of 0 bases from V and 6 bases from J, the junction contained 9 bases not matched to a gene. The CDR3, as DNA: TGCGCCAGCAGCCAAGATATAGCGGGAGGGCCGGTCGCCGGGGAGCTGTTTTTT. The encoded protein is CASSQDIAGGPVAGELFF.

The V call is TRBV18, the J call TRBJ1-2; possibly TRBD1 for D (5 bases). CDR1 KGHSH and CDR2 LQKENI come from the germline V gene. The CDR3 runs to 13 residues. V was pared by 1 base and J by 8 bases, with 11 bases between. DNA for the CDR3: TGTGCCAGCTCACCACGGGACCTACCGGGCTACACCTTC. Protein sequence: CASSPRDLPGYTF.

The V call is TRBV5-1, the J call TRBJ2-5; D ambiguous. Germline V gene lookup returns CDR1 SGHRS and CDR2 YFSETQ. V was trimmed by 4 bases and J by 5 bases, leaving 12 bases between them. This CDR3 is built from 13 residues. The CDR3 nucleotides are TGCGCCAGCAGCAACCCGGACGGTGAGACCCAGTACTTC. It yields the protein CASSNPDGETQYF.

A few counts support this clonotype. V and J are TRBV4-2 and TRBJ2-5; 10 nucleotides agree with TRBD1. J was trimmed by 2 bases and V by 0 bases; bases with no gene match: 9. This CDR3 region has 18 residues. Germline CDR1 is LGHNA and CDR2 is YNFKEQ. The CDR3 DNA reads as TGTGCCAGCAGCCAAGAAGGGACGCGGACAGGGGGACAAGAGACCCAGTACTTC. This codes for CASSQEGTRTGGQETQYF.